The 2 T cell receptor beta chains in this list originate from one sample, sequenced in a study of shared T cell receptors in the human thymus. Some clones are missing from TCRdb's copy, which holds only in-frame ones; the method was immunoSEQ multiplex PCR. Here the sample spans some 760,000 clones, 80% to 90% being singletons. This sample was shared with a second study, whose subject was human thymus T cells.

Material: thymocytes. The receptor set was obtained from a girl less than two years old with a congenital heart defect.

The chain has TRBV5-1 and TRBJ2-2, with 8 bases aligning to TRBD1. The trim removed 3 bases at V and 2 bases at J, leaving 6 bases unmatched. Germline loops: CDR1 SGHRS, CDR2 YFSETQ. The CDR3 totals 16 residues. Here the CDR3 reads CASSSSGGLNTGELFF. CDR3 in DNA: TGCGCCAGCAGCTCTTCAGGGGGCCTAAACACCGGGGAGCTGTTTTTT.

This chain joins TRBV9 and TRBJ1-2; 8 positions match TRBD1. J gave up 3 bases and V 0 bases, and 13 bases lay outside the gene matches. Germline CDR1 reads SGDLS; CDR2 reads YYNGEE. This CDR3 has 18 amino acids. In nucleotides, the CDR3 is TGTGCCAGCAGCGTAGAGGTGGGACAGGACTATCCATACTATGGCTACACCTTC. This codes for CASSVEVGQDYPYYGYTF.